The clone carrying this T cell receptor beta chain was counted a few times. Its target is not known. This record belongs to a study of T-cell memory formation after mild COVID-19. Whole-study results and caveats: The main location of contracting CD4+ clones was CM and EM, and that of contracting CD8+ clones was EMRA. Later expanders leaned CD4+, whereas clones that contracted between day 15 and 85 were balanced CD4/CD8.

The trim removed 9 bases at V and 0 bases at J, leaving 7 bases unmatched. CDR1 SGHTA and CDR2 FQGNSA come from the germline V gene. The CDR3 consists of 15 residues. It was 5'RACE with constant-segment primers that produced the TCR alpha and TCR beta cDNA libraries, which carried sample barcodes and UMIs. TCRdb re-called the 5' RACE reads with MiXCR, one entry per CDR3 protein. The table has 90,000 to 120,000 distinct CDR3 sequences, around 14% seen once. The V and J genes are TRBV7-2 and TRBJ2-3; 9 positions agree with TRBD2. This TCR was recovered from a man aged 18 to 35 who had mild COVID-19 (a few samples of this study predate the infection). Cell type and time point are not known. The sequencing input was PBMCs or a T cell subset sorted from them (not recorded which). The CDR3 DNA is TGTGCCAGTAGCGGGGGTGCTACTAGCACAGATACGCAGTATTTT. Encoded protein: CASSGGATSTDTQYF.